This TCR beta chain was sequenced for a study of shared clonotypes between healthy human individuals. At the level of the study: CD4 naive and memory got three plates each, CD8 naive two, CD8 memory one.

Points on this clone: Its antigen is still unknown.

Study results and caveats: Represented diversity (both genetic and exposure-history) was limited by the small number of donors.

CDR3 length equals 16 residues. Germline lookup yields CDR1 MNHEY and CDR2 SVGAGI. Trimming shortened V by 2 bases and J by 0 bases, and 11 bases separated the two germline ends. Profiling relied on immunoSEQ multiplex PCR, and the TCRdb table lists in-frame clones only, not all of them. The sample shows millions of clones, about 92% of them seen only once. Cells designated naive CD8 were CD45RO-negative and were positively selected for CCR7, with terminally differentiated effector memory CD45RA+ cells excluded. The V and J genes are TRBV6-5 and TRBJ2-1; D remains ambiguous. The source is a man aged 18 to 29 in good health. Some clones in this sample may be carry-over from other donors' samples. The sequencing sample was made of naive CD8+ T cells from PBMCs. CDR3 sequence: CASSYTVSSSYNEQFF. The CDR3, as DNA: TGTGCCAGCAGTTACACGGTCTCCAGCTCCTACAATGAGCAGTTCTTC.